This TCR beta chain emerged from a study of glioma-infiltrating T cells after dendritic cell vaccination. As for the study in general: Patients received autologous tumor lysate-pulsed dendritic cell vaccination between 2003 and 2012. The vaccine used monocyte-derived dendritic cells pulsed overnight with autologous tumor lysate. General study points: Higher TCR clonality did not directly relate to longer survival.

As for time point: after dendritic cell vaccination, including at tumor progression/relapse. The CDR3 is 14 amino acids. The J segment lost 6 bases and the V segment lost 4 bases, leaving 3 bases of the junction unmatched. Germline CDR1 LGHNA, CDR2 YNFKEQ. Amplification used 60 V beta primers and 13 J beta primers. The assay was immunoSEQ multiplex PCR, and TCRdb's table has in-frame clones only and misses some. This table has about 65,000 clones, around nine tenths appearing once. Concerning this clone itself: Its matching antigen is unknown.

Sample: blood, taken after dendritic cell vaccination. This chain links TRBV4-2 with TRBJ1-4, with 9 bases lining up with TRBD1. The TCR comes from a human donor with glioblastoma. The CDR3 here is CASSPRDRDEKLFF. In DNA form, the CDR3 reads TGTGCCAGCAGCCCCCGGGACAGGGATGAAAAACTGTTTTTT.